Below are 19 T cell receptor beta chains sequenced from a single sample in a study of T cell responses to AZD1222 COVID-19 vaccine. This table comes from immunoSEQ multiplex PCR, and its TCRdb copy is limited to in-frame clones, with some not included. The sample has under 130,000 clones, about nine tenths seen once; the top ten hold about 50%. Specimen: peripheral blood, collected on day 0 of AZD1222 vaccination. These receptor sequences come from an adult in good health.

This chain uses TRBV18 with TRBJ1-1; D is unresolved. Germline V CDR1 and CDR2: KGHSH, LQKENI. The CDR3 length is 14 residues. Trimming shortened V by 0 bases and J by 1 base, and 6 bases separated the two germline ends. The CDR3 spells CASSPPWQNTEAFF. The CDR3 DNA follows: TGTGCCAGCTCACCACCGTGGCAGAACACTGAAGCTTTCTTT.

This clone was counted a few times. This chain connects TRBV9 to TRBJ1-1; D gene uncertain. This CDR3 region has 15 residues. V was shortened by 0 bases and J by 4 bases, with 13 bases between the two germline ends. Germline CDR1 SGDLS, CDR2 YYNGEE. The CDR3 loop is CASSVVAGWITEAFF. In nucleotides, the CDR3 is TGTGCCAGCAGCGTAGTGGCGGGGTGGATCACTGAAGCTTTCTTT.

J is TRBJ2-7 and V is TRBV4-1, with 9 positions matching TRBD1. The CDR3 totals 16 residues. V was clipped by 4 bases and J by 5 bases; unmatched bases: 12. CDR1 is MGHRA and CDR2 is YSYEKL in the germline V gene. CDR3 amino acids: CASSLRPGQGEDEQYF. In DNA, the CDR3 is TGCGCCAGCAGCCTGCGTCCGGGACAGGGTGAAGACGAGCAGTACTTC.

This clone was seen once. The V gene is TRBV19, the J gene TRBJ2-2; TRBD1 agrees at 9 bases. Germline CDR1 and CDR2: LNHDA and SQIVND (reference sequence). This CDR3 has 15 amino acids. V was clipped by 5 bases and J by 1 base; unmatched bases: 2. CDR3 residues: CASSAGQGNTGELFF. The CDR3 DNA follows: TGTGCCAGTAGTGCGGGACAGGGGAACACCGGGGAGCTGTTTTTT.

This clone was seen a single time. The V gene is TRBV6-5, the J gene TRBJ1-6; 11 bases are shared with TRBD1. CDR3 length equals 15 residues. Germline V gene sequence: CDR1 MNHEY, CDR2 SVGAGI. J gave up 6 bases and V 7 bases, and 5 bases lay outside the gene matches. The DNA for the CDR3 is TGTGCCAGCACCCCGGACAGGGGGCTTAATTCACCCCTCCACTTT. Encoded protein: CASTPDRGLNSPLHF.

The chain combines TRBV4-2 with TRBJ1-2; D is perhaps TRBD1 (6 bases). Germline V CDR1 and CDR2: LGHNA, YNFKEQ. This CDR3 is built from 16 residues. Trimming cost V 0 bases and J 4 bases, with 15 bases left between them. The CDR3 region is CASSQDGVGGGYGYTF. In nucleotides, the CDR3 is TGTGCCAGCAGCCAAGATGGGGTCGGGGGCGGCTATGGCTACACCTTC.

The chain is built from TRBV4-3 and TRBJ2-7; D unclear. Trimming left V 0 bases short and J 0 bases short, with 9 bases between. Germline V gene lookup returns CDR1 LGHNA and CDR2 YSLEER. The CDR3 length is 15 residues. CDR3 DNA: TGCGCCAGCAGCCAAGAGGTGTCTAGCTCCTACGAGCAGTACTTC. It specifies CASSQEVSSSYEQYF.

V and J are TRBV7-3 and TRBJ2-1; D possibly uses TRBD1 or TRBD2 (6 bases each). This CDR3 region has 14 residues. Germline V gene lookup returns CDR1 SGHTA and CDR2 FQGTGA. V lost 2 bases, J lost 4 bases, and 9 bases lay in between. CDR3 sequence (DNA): TGTGCCAGCAGCTTAGGAGGGGGGTACAATGAGCAGTTCTTC. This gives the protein CASSLGGGYNEQFF.

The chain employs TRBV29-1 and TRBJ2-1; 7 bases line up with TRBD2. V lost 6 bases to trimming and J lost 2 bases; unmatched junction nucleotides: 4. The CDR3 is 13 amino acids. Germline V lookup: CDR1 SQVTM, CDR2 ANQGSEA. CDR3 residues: CSVWGGPYNEQFF. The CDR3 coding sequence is TGCAGCGTATGGGGAGGGCCCTACAATGAGCAGTTCTTC.

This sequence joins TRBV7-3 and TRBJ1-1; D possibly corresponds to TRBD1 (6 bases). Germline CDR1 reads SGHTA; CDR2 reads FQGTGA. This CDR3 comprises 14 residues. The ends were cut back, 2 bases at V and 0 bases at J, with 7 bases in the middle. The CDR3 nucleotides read TGTGCCAGCAGCTTAGGGACAATGAACACTGAAGCTTTCTTT. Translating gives CASSLGTMNTEAFF.

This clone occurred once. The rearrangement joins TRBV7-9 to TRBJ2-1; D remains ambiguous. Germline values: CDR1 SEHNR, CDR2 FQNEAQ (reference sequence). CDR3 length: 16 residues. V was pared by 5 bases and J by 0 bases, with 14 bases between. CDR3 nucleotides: TGTGCCAGCAGCCCCCTAACTTCGAGCTCCTACAATGAGCAGTTCTTC. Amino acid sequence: CASSPLTSSSYNEQFF.

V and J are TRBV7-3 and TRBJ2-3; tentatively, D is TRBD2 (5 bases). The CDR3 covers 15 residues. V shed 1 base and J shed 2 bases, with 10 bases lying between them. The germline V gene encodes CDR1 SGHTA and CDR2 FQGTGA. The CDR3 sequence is CASSLSGSHTDTQYF. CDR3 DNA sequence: TGTGCCAGCAGCTTAAGCGGGTCTCACACAGATACGCAGTATTTT.

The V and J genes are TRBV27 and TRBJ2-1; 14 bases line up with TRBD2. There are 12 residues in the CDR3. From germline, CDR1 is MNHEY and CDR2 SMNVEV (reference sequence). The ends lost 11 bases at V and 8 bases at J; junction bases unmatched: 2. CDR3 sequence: CAGTSGSDEQFF. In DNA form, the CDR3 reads TGTGCCGGGACTAGCGGGAGTGATGAGCAGTTCTTC.

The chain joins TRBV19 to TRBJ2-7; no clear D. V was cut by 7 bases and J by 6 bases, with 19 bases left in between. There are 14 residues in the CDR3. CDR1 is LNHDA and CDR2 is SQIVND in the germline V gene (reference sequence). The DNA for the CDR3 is TGTGCCAGTACCCCGTCGGTCTGGCCAAGCGAGCAGTACTTC. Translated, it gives CASTPSVWPSEQYF.

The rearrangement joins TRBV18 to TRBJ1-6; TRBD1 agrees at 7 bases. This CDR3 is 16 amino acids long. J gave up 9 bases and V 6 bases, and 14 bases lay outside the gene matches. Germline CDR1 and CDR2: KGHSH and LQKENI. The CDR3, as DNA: TGTGCCAGCTCCCAGGTACCGACAGGGATGGGTTCACCCCTCCACTTT. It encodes CASSQVPTGMGSPLHF.

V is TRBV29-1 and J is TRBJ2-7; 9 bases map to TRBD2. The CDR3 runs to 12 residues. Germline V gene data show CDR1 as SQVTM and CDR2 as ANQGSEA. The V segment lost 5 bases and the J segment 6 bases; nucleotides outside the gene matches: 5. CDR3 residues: CSVRAGGAEQYF. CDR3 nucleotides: TGCAGCGTTAGGGCGGGAGGGGCCGAGCAGTACTTC.

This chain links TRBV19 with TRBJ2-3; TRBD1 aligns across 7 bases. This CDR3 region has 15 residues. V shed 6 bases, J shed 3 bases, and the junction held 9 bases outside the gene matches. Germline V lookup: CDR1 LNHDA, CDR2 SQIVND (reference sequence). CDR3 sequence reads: CASSHRGLGTDTQYF. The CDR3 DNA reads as TGTGCCAGTAGCCACAGGGGCTTGGGAACAGATACGCAGTATTTT.

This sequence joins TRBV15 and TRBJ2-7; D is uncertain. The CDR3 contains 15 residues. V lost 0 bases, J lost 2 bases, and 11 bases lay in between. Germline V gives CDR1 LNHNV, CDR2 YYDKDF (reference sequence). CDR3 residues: CATSRDLWQAYEQYF. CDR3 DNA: TGTGCCACCAGCAGAGATTTGTGGCAGGCCTACGAGCAGTACTTC.

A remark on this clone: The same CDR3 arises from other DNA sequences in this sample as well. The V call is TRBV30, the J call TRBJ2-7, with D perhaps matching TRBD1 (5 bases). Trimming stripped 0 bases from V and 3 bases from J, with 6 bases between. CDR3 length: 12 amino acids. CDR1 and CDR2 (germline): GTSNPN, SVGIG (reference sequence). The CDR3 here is CAWSVQGYEQYF. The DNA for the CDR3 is TGTGCCTGGAGTGTTCAGGGCTACGAGCAGTACTTC. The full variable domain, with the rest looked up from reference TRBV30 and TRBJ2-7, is SQTIHQWPATLVQPVGSPLSLECTVEGTSNPNLYWYRQAAGRGLQLLFYSVGIGQISSEVPQNLSASRPQDRQFILSSKKLLLSDSGFYLCAWSVQGYEQYFGPGTRLTVT.